Detailed here is one T cell receptor beta chain. Profiled with immunoSEQ multiplex PCR; TCRdb holds only in-frame clones, not every one. The sample has 20,000 to 25,000 clones, over 80% seen once; the top ten hold approximately 60%. Germline V gene sequence: CDR1 SNHLY, CDR2 FYNNEI. V lost 7 bases and J 5 bases, leaving 14 bases between the germline ends. This CDR3 is 13 amino acids long. The source of the sample is a study of blood T cell repertoires in COVID-19. Sample: peripheral blood. This TCR was recovered from a woman older than 75 with acute or convalescent COVID-19. The chain carries TRBV2 and TRBJ1-2, with a possible D match to TRBD1 (6 bases). As DNA, the CDR3 is TGTGCCAGCATGAACAGGGAGGGGTATGGCTACACCTTC. Encoded protein: CASMNREGYGYTF.